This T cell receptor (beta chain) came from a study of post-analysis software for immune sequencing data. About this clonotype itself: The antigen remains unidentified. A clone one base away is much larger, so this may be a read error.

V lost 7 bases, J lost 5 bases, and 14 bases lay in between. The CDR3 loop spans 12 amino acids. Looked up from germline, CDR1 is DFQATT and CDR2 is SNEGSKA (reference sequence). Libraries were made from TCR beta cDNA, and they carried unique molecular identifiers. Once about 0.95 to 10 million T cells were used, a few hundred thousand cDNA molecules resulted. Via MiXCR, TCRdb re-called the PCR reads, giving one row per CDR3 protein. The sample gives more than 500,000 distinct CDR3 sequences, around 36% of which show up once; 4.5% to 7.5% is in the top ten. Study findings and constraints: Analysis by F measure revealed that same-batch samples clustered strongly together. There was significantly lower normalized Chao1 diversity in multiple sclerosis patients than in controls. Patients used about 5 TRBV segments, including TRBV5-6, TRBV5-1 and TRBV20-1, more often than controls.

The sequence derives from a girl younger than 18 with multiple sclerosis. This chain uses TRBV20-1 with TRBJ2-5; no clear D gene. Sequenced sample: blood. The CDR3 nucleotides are TGCAGTGGTGTCGATTTGGGTGAGACCCAGTACTTC. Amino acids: CSGVDLGETQYF.